The 9 T cell receptor beta chains reported below all come from one sample, sequenced in a study of T cells in localized non-small cell lung cancer. Using immunoSEQ multiplex PCR, the repertoire was profiled, and TCRdb retains in-frame clones only, with some absent. The sample yields 2,100 or so clones, around 40% seen once. The specimen was lung tumor tissue, collected before any cancer treatment. Receptors originate from a male donor at least 60 years old with stage II squamous cell lung carcinoma.

This chain joins TRBV6-8 and TRBJ2-1, with 11 nucleotides matching TRBD2. This CDR3 has 14 residues. The germline CDR1 and CDR2 sequences are MNHGY and SAAAGT. J lost 10 bases, V lost 6 bases, and 8 bases had no gene match. The CDR3 coding sequence is TGTGCCAGCAGCAGCGGACTAGCGGGCTGGGAGCAGTTCTTC. This codes for CASSSGLAGWEQFF.

In this sample, this clone is medium-sized. This rearrangement joins TRBV11-3 to TRBJ2-5; tentative D call: TRBD2 (6 bases). Germline CDR1 and CDR2: SGHNT and YENEEA. Trimming left V 5 bases short and J 2 bases short, with 12 bases between. This CDR3 spans 14 amino acids. CDR3 residues: CASSPLAVQETQYF. The CDR3 bases are TGTGCCAGCAGCCCTTTAGCGGTTCAAGAGACCCAGTACTTC.

This clone occurred a few times. The V gene is TRBV9, the J gene TRBJ2-1; no firm D call. CDR3 length equals 15 residues. Looked up from germline, CDR1 is SGDLS and CDR2 is YYNGEE. Trimming shortened V by 4 bases and J by 6 bases, and 17 bases separated the two germline ends. The CDR3 is CASSITGNMGNEQFF. Here the CDR3 DNA reads TGTGCCAGCAGCATCACTGGGAATATGGGCAATGAGCAGTTCTTC.

The chain is built from TRBV6-8 and TRBJ1-5; no reliable D call. Looked up from germline, CDR1 is MNHGY and CDR2 is SAAAGT. Deletions cut 5 bases from V and 0 bases from J, with 11 bases between. This CDR3 has 15 residues. CDR3 in amino acids: CASSGPANSNQPQHF. CDR3 coding DNA: TGTGCCAGCAGTGGCCCAGCAAATAGCAATCAGCCCCAGCATTTT.

The V call is TRBV23-1, the J call TRBJ2-1, with D perhaps TRBD2 (5 bases). TRBV23-1 is an open reading frame whose function is uncertain. The CDR3 spans 14 residues. Trimming removed 6 bases at V and 3 bases at J, with 12 bases between. The CDR3, as DNA: TGCGCCAGCAGCCAAGATACTAGCTACAATGAGCAGTTCTTC. This codes for CASSQDTSYNEQFF.

The chain uses TRBV9 and TRBJ2-7; D is perhaps TRBD2 (6 bases). The CDR3 consists of 13 residues. With 3 bases removed from V and 4 bases from J, the gap between germline ends came to 11 bases. The V gene's germline CDR1 is SGDLS and CDR2 YYNGEE. CDR3 sequence reads: CASSGGGFYEQYF. The CDR3 region has the DNA TGTGCCAGCAGCGGGGGAGGTTTTTACGAGCAGTACTTC. Complete variable domain (other parts from reference TRBV9 and TRBJ2-7): DSGVTQTPKHLITATGQRVTLRCSPRSGDLSVYWYQQSLDQGLQFLIQYYNGEERAKGNILERFSAQQFPDLHSELNLSSLELGDSALYFCASSGGGFYEQYFGPGTRLTVT.

The chain recombines TRBV28 with TRBJ2-5; TRBD2 aligns across 8 bases. V shed 1 base, J shed 1 base, and the junction held 8 bases outside the gene matches. CDR1 and CDR2 from the germline V gene are MDHEN and SYDVKM. The CDR3 sequence is 17 residues long. For the CDR3, the DNA is TGTGCCAGCAGTTTATATCTAGCGGGCTTATCCCAAGAGACCCAGTACTTC. Its protein is CASSLYLAGLSQETQYF.

This clone was counted between two and nine times. This sequence joins TRBV7-7 and TRBJ2-2; 12 bases fit TRBD2. This CDR3 contains 16 residues. V shed 5 bases and J 5 bases; nucleotides not matched to a gene: 6. Germline values: CDR1 SSHAT, CDR2 FNYEAQ (reference sequence). CDR3 in amino acids: CASSRLAGVGTGELFF. CDR3 coding DNA: TGTGCCAGCAGCCGACTAGCGGGAGTGGGAACCGGGGAGCTGTTTTTT.

J is TRBJ2-6 and V is TRBV15; no firm D call. The ends were cut back, 0 bases at V and 4 bases at J, with 4 bases in the middle. CDR3 length: 14 residues. Germline-derived CDR1 and CDR2 are LNHNV and YYDKDF (reference sequence). The CDR3 sequence: CATSRDMGANVLTF. CDR3 nucleotides: TGTGCCACCAGCAGAGATATGGGGGCCAACGTCCTGACTTTC.